Listed here are 22 T cell receptor beta chains from one sample, sequenced in a study of beta chain features in type 1 diabetes. No antigen has been identified for these receptors. Every bit of the isolated RNA underwent reverse transcription, so sequencing read expressed TCRB transcripts. Only in-frame clones appear in the TCRdb table, and some are missing; sequencing was by immunoSEQ multiplex PCR. The data show roughly 28,000 clones, approximately 55% seen once. Overall study results and limits: When Type 1 diabetes patients were examined, their TCRB CDR3s proved moderately but significantly shorter in all four CD4+ subsets.

Sample: Tregs from blood. Every receptor here comes from a woman aged 18-35 years with type 1 diabetes.

The chain joins TRBV7-3 to TRBJ2-5; D perhaps matches TRBD2 (6 bases). With 2 bases removed from V and 2 bases from J, the gap between germline ends came to 9 bases. CDR1 and CDR2 (germline): SGHTA, FQGTGA. The CDR3 loop spans 14 amino acids. The DNA for the CDR3 is TGTGCCAGCAGCTTACAGAGCGGGCAAGAGACCCAGTACTTC. Protein: CASSLQSGQETQYF.

The chain employs TRBV6-1 and TRBJ2-1; 7 bases are shared with TRBD2. The germline V gene has CDR1 MNHNS and CDR2 SASEGT. With 4 bases clipped from V and 7 bases from J, the junction kept 1 base outside the gene matches. This CDR3 is 12 amino acids long. CDR3 bases: TGTGCCAGCAGTGGGGGGGGGAATGAGCAGTTCTTC. Residues: CASSGGGNEQFF.

The gene calls are TRBV6-6 and TRBJ2-7; 12 nucleotides align to TRBD1. CDR3 length equals 16 residues. Germline assignment: CDR1 MNHNY and CDR2 SVGAGI (reference sequence). V dropped 2 bases and J dropped 2; count of bases not matched to a gene: 4. DNA of the CDR3: TGTGCCAGCAGTTACGGGACAGGGGGCTCGACCTACGAGCAGTACGTC. Translation gives CASSYGTGGSTYEQYV.

The chain joins TRBV27 to TRBJ2-3; 13 positions agree with TRBD2. This CDR3 has 16 amino acids. With 5 bases clipped from V and 3 bases from J, the junction kept 5 bases outside the gene matches. CDR1 and CDR2 (germline): MNHEY, SMNVEV (reference sequence). This CDR3 reads CASSPRLAGGTDTQYF. The CDR3 DNA sequence: TGTGCCAGCAGTCCCCGACTAGCGGGAGGAACAGATACGCAGTATTTT.

The chain is built from TRBV19 and TRBJ2-1, with D maybe TRBD1 (6 bases). Deletions cut 5 bases from V and 4 bases from J, with 9 bases between. Germline-derived CDR1 and CDR2 are LNHDA and SQIVND (reference sequence). This CDR3 is 13 amino acids long. This chain's CDR3 is CASSPGQYNEQFF. CDR3 sequence (DNA): TGTGCCAGTAGTCCCGGACAGTACAATGAGCAGTTCTTC.

The chain employs TRBV2 and TRBJ2-1; 7 bases map to TRBD1. The CDR3 totals 15 residues. Germline CDR1 and CDR2: SNHLY and FYNNEI. The V and J ends lost 6 bases and 4 bases, in that order; junction bases with no gene match: 9. The CDR3 reads CASRKGEQGYNEQFF. The CDR3 DNA is TGTGCCAGCAGGAAGGGAGAACAGGGGTACAATGAGCAGTTCTTC.

The chain employs TRBV6-6 and TRBJ1-2; TRBD1 matches 7 bases. The CDR3 is 14 residues long. Germline values: CDR1 MNHNY, CDR2 SVGAGI (reference sequence). Losses at the gene ends were 4 bases for V and 2 bases for J; bases not matched to a gene: 4. DNA for the CDR3: TGTGCCAGCAGTTCCCCGACAGGGAACTATGGCTACACCTTC. This encodes CASSSPTGNYGYTF.

The chain couples TRBV18 to TRBJ1-4; 7 bases agree with TRBD1. Trimming removed 3 bases from V and 0 bases from J; junction bases left unmatched: 4. Germline CDR1 and CDR2: KGHSH and LQKENI. This CDR3 has 16 residues. CDR3 in DNA: TGTGCCAGCTCACCCGGCCAGGGGGCAACTAATGAAAAACTGTTTTTT. Protein product: CASSPGQGATNEKLFF.

The chain employs TRBV5-1 and TRBJ1-4; 7 bases are shared with TRBD1. Unmatched junction bases numbered 5, after V lost 2 bases and J lost 4 bases. This CDR3 is built from 15 residues. Germline V CDR1 and CDR2: SGHRS, YFSETQ. CDR3: CASSLDRALNEKLFF. The DNA for the CDR3 is TGCGCCAGCAGCTTAGACAGGGCCCTTAATGAAAAACTGTTTTTT.

The V and J genes are TRBV5-4 and TRBJ2-7; D perhaps matches TRBD2 (5 bases). Per germline, CDR1 SGHNT and CDR2 YYREEE (reference sequence). There are 13 residues in the CDR3. V shed 5 bases and J shed 6 bases, with 15 bases lying between them. The chain's CDR3 is CASREYDGIEQYV. The CDR3, as DNA: TGTGCCAGCAGGGAATACGACGGGATCGAGCAGTACGTC.

This chain uses TRBV18 with TRBJ1-5, with a tentative D call TRBD1 (6 bases). V lost 6 bases, J lost 2 bases, and 20 bases lay in between. The CDR3 runs 17 residues. Germline V lookup: CDR1 KGHSH, CDR2 LQKENI. Written as DNA, the CDR3 is TGTGCCAGCTCGGCTACAGGGCCGATCGATGGCAATCAGCCCCAGCATTTT. It codes for CASSATGPIDGNQPQHF.

Only one count was recorded for this clone. This rearrangement joins TRBV7-2 to TRBJ2-5; the D gene is possibly TRBD2 (5 bases). V gave up 2 bases and J gave up 2 bases, with 9 bases separating them. The CDR3 totals 14 residues. Germline values: CDR1 SGHTA, CDR2 FQGNSA. CDR3 nucleotide sequence: TGTGCCAGCAGCTTACGTCGGGGACAAGAGACCCAGTACTTC. It codes for CASSLRRGQETQYF.

The J gene is TRBJ1-2, the V gene TRBV14, with 9 bases aligning to TRBD1. The CDR3 consists of 14 residues. Germline V gene lookup returns CDR1 SGHDN and CDR2 FVKESK. The V gene end was trimmed by 0 bases and the J gene end by 7 bases; junction bases not matched to a gene: 3. Here the CDR3 DNA reads TGTGCCAGCAGCCAAGAACAGGGGGCGGGTGGCTACACCTTC. Protein sequence: CASSQEQGAGGYTF.

This clone appeared a few times. The V gene is TRBV29-1, the J gene TRBJ1-5; TRBD1 matches 7 bases. CDR1 and CDR2 from the germline V gene are SQVTM and ANQGSEA. This CDR3 has 14 residues. Trimming cost V 6 bases and J 4 bases; bases outside gene matches: 9. CDR3 in DNA: TGCAGCGTGAGGGATGAGGGGGCTAATCAGCCCCAGCATTTT. The encoded protein is CSVRDEGANQPQHF.

This clone was counted between two and nine times. CDR3 in DNA: TGTGCCAGCAGCGTACAGGCTGGGGGCGGGACCGGGGAGCTGTTTTTT. Translation: CASSVQAGGGTGELFF. This chain joins TRBV9 and TRBJ2-2; D perhaps matches TRBD1 (6 bases). The germline V gene encodes CDR1 SGDLS and CDR2 YYNGEE. V was shortened by 1 base and J by 5 bases, with 15 bases between the two germline ends. This CDR3 has 16 amino acids.

The CDR3 DNA is TGTGCCAGCAGCTTAGTGGGCACAGCCGAGCAGTACGTC. Translation gives CASSLVGTAEQYV. The J gene is TRBJ2-7, the V gene TRBV11-3; unclear D gene. The CDR3 runs 13 residues. Trimming cost V 1 base and J 6 bases, with 10 bases left between them. Germline-derived CDR1 and CDR2 are SGHNT and YENEEA.

This chain connects TRBV29-1 to TRBJ1-2, with 7 nucleotides matching TRBD1. CDR3 size: 13 residues. The germline V gene encodes CDR1 SQVTM and CDR2 ANQGSEA. V shed 2 bases, J shed 8 bases, and the junction held 8 bases outside the gene matches. CDR3 nucleotide sequence: TGCAGCGTTGAAAGGACAGGCGGCCGCGGCTACACCTTC. Translating it yields CSVERTGGRGYTF.

V is TRBV7-9 and J is TRBJ1-5, with D possibly being TRBD1 (6 bases). Germline CDR1 is SEHNR and CDR2 is FQNEAQ (reference sequence). V lost 1 base and J lost 0, with 7 bases in between. This CDR3 is 15 amino acids long. This CDR3 reads CASSLVRGSNQPQHF. CDR3 nucleotides: TGTGCCAGCAGCTTAGTCAGGGGTAGCAATCAGCCCCAGCATTTT.

The V and J genes are TRBV7-9 and TRBJ2-5, with D maybe TRBD1 (6 bases). The CDR3 totals 15 residues. The V gene's germline CDR1 is SEHNR and CDR2 FQNEAQ (reference sequence). The ends were cut back, 2 bases at V and 3 bases at J, with 13 bases in the middle. The CDR3 here is CASSLNGHREETQYF. The CDR3 DNA sequence: TGTGCCAGCAGCTTAAATGGGCACAGGGAAGAGACCCAGTACTTC.

The chain carries TRBV6-6 and TRBJ1-2; D might be TRBD1 (5 bases). The CDR3 is made up of 15 amino acids. Looked up from germline, CDR1 is MNHNY and CDR2 is SVGAGI (reference sequence). V lost 6 bases and J lost 4, with 18 bases in between. CDR3 nucleotides: TGTGCCAGCAGATCCGGGGGGGGTTATGGCTATGGCTACACCTTC. Its protein is CASRSGGGYGYGYTF.

The chain carries TRBV7-9 and TRBJ2-6, with 10 bases that match TRBD2. CDR1 and CDR2 from the germline V gene are SEHNR and FQNEAQ (reference sequence). This CDR3 comprises 19 residues. Trimming at V came to 3 bases and at J to 0 bases, leaving 8 bases not matched to a gene. The CDR3 DNA reads as TGTGCCAGCAGCTTTACTGGACTAGCGGTGAGCTCTGGGGCCAACGTCCTGACTTTC. It specifies CASSFTGLAVSSGANVLTF.

The chain joins TRBV7-2 to TRBJ1-2, with TRBD1 matching over 9 bases. This CDR3 has 15 amino acids. Trimming cost V 4 bases and J 5 bases; bases outside gene matches: 8. Looked up from germline, CDR1 is SGHTA and CDR2 is FQGNSA. The CDR3 here is CASSSGQGQGYGYTF. The CDR3 DNA is TGTGCCAGCAGCTCCGGACAGGGGCAAGGGTATGGCTACACCTTC.